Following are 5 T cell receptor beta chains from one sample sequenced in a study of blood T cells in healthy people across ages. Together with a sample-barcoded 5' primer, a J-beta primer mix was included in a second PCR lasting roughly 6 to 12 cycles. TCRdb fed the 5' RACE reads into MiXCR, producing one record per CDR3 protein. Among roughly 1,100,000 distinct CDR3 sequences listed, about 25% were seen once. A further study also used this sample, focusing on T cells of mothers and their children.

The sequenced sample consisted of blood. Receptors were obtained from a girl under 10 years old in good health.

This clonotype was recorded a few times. CDR3 sequence reads: CASSLDAGSSPLHF. CDR3 coding DNA: TGTGCCAGCAGTTTAGACGCAGGGAGTTCACCCCTCCACTTT. The chain links TRBV12-3 or TRBV12-4 to TRBJ1-6; D is perhaps TRBD1 (5 bases). Trimming removed 1 base at V and 9 bases at J, with 10 bases between. This CDR3 has 14 residues.

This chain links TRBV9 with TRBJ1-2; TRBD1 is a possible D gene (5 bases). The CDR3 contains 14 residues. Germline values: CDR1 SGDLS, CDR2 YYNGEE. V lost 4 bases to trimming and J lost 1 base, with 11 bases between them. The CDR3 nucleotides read TGTGCCAGCAGCCCCGAGACAGTTAACTATGGCTACACCTTC. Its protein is CASSPETVNYGYTF.

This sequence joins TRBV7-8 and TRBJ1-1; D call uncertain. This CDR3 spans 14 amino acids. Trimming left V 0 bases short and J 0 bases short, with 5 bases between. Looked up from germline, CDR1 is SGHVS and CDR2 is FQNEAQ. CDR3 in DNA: TGTGCCAGCAGCTTAGCGACCATGAACACTGAAGCTTTCTTT. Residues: CASSLATMNTEAFF.

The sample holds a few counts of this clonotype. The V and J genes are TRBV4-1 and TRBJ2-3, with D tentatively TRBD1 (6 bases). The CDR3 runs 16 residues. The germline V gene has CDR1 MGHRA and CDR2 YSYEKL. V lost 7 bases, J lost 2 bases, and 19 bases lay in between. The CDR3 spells CASNLRDTRITDTQYF. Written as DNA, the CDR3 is TGCGCCAGCAACCTAAGGGACACTAGGATCACAGATACGCAGTATTTT.

The CDR3 is CAIWEGRAKETQYF. The DNA for the CDR3 is TGTGCCATCTGGGAGGGCAGGGCCAAAGAGACCCAGTACTTC. This chain connects TRBV10-3 to TRBJ2-1; TRBD2 matches 7 bases. Near its end, the DNA agrees better with TRBJ2-5, so the J call may be wrong. The CDR3 contains 14 residues. Germline V lookup: CDR1 ENHRY, CDR2 SYGVKD.